This T cell receptor (beta chain) originates from a study of identical twins. One entry per CDR3 protein, called by TCRdb with MiXCR from the 5' RACE reads. The sample carries roughly 720,000 distinct CDR3 sequences, roughly 18% recorded once. This CDR3 has 15 residues. Germline V gives CDR1 MNHEY, CDR2 SMNVEV (reference sequence). Trimming cost V 5 bases and J 6 bases, with 20 bases left between them. These same records also appear under a second study, on T cells expressing NK-cell markers. According to that study: Roughly six of the donors carried dominant NKG2C+ clonotypes that took up about 1.0-7.0% of their CD8+ T cells. Uncertainty persisted over the HCMV specificity of expanded NKG2C+ T cell clones.

The receptor's source is a woman aged 18-29 years in good health. This chain uses TRBV27 with TRBJ2-7, with unresolved D. Input material: PBMCs. CDR3 DNA sequence: TGTGCCAGCAGTGACCTCCGTTCCGGATTAGTCGAGCAGTACTTC. Its translation: CASSDLRSGLVEQYF.